The clone carrying this T cell receptor (beta chain) has a single count. Data came from immunoSEQ multiplex PCR; TCRdb stores just in-frame clones and leaves some out. The data hold about 24,000 clones, with roughly 88% observed a single time. The source of the sample is a study of T cells in localized non-small cell lung cancer. Per the germline V gene, CDR1 is SGDLS and CDR2 is YYNGEE. The CDR3 totals 17 residues. The ends lost 3 bases at V and 2 bases at J; junction bases unmatched: 11. This specimen consisted of peripheral blood mononuclear cells, obtained before any cancer treatment. This receptor was obtained from a woman aged 35-70 years with stage III lung adenocarcinoma. The J gene is TRBJ2-3, the V gene TRBV9; TRBD2 agrees at 8 bases. CDR3 in amino acids: CASSAGGSGGLTDTQYF. CDR3 DNA sequence: TGTGCCAGCAGCGCGGGGGGCAGCGGGGGACTCACAGATACGCAGTATTTT. Filled out from reference TRBV9 and TRBJ2-3, the complete variable domain reads DSGVTQTPKHLITATGQRVTLRCSPRSGDLSVYWYQQSLDQGLQFLIQYYNGEERAKGNILERFSAQQFPDLHSELNLSSLELGDSALYFCASSAGGSGGLTDTQYFGPGTRLTVL.